Below, one T cell receptor (beta chain) is given with its context. The CDR3 consists of 17 residues. V lost 0 bases to trimming and J lost 0 bases; unmatched junction nucleotides: 4. Germline lookup yields CDR1 SEHNR and CDR2 FQNEAQ (reference sequence). This sample is part of a study of shared clonotypes between healthy human individuals. The table came from immunoSEQ multiplex PCR; TCRdb's copy has only in-frame clones and leaves some out. The sample holds under 650,000 clones; approximately 95% are singletons and the top ten take about 0.054%. The gene calls are TRBV7-9 and TRBJ2-7; 11 bases align to TRBD2. Sequencing was performed on naive CD4+ T cells sorted from blood. This sample's subset: CD45RA+ positively selected. The sequence was obtained from a woman in her twenties or thirties in good health. CDR3: CASSLARGTSGSYEQYF. The CDR3 DNA follows: TGTGCCAGCAGCTTAGCGAGAGGGACTAGCGGCTCCTACGAGCAGTACTTC.